The clone carrying this T cell receptor (beta chain) was seen repeatedly, ten times or more. The target antigen is unknown. Unmatched junction bases numbered 5, after V lost 11 bases and J lost 10 bases. The CDR3 sequence is 12 residues long. Germline V lookup: CDR1 MNHEY, CDR2 SMNVEV (reference sequence). A single record per CDR3 protein comes from TCRdb applying MiXCR to the 5' RACE reads. The sample yields roughly 52,000 distinct CDR3 sequences, just over 8% seen once. This record comes from a study of early T cells in non-severe SARS-CoV-2 infection. Study-level points and caveats: Sequences matched to VDJdb favored anti-spike CD8 responses, while private and CD4 specificities were missed.

The sequencing sample was made of whole blood. This chain links TRBV27 with TRBJ1-6, with 10 bases identical to TRBD1. The origin of this receptor is an adult who was a healthcare worker with PCR-confirmed SARS-CoV-2 infection or an uninfected control (not recorded which). The CDR3: CASRTGGSPLHF. CDR3 in DNA: TGTGCCTCACGGACAGGGGGATCACCCCTCCACTTT.